This TCR beta chain originates from a study of neurological immune-mediated disorders. Unsorted libraries used 2 million PBMCs kept at -80 degrees C. General study results and limits: The repertoires of 18 of 34 multiple sclerosis patients were placed by phylogenetic grouping in a single related-CDR3 cluster, which may be a signature.

This CDR3 is built from 17 residues. V lost 6 bases and J 0 bases, leaving 19 bases between the germline ends. Germline V gene data show CDR1 as ENHRY and CDR2 as SYGVKD. This clonotype occurred many times. Its target is not known. Each CDR3 protein gets one entry after TCRdb re-called the 5' RACE reads with MiXCR. The table records tens of thousands of distinct CDR3 sequences, approximately 4% of them present only once. This sequence originates from a woman in her fifties or sixties with multiple sclerosis. Material for sequencing was PBMCs. The rearrangement joins TRBV10-3 to TRBJ2-3, with D possibly TRBD2 on 6 matching bases. CDR3 region: CAIRGRDGISSTDTQYF. The CDR3, as DNA: TGTGCCATCAGGGGGCGGGATGGAATTTCTAGCACAGATACGCAGTATTTT.